This T cell receptor beta chain was sequenced for a study of T cell repertoires in cytomegalovirus infection. Study-wide background: From public TCR beta signatures came an indication of both CMV infection and matching HLA type. Study-wide points: HLA-C-restricted CMV-specific TCR beta clonotypes prevailed in the ex vivo response.

One entry per CDR3 protein results from TCRdb running MiXCR on the reads. The sample records around 300,000 distinct CDR3 sequences, around a quarter being singletons. This clonotype turned up a few times. Its matching antigen is unknown. The TCR sequence derives from a human donor in good health (CMV status not recorded). Some clones in this sample may be carry-over from other donors' samples. This sample comprised cultured PBMCs, obtained from culture after CMV antigen stimulation.

Here the CDR3 DNA reads TGTGCCAGCAGTTACTCGACCCCACAGGGGGCATGGACTGAAGCTTTCTTT. Translating it yields CASSYSTPQGAWTEAFF. The rearrangement joins TRBV6-2 or TRBV6-3 to TRBJ1-1, with 9 bases that match TRBD1. Germline CDR1 MNHEY, CDR2 SVGEGT. Trimming at V came to 0 bases and at J to 5 bases, leaving 10 bases not matched to a gene. The CDR3 has 17 residues.